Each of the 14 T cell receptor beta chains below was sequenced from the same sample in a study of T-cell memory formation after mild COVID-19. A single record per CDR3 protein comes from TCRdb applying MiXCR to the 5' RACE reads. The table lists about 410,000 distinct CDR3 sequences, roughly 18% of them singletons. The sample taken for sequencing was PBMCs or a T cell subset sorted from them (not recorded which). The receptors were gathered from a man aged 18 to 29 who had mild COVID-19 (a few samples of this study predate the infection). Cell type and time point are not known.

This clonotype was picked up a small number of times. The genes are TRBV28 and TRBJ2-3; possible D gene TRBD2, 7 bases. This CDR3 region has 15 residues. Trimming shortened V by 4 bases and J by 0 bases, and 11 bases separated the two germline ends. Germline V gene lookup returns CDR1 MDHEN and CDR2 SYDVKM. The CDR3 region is CASSWEGGSTDTQYF. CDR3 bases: TGTGCCAGCAGTTGGGAGGGGGGCAGCACAGATACGCAGTATTTT.

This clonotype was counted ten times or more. This CDR3 is CSAGDSFYTF. The CDR3 DNA reads TGCAGTGCTGGTGACAGCTTCTACACCTTC. The V call is TRBV20-1, the J call TRBJ1-2; D is possibly TRBD1 (5 bases). This CDR3 spans 10 amino acids. CDR1 DFQATT and CDR2 SNEGSKA come from the germline V gene (reference sequence). Trimming left V 5 bases short and J 10 bases short, with 11 bases between.

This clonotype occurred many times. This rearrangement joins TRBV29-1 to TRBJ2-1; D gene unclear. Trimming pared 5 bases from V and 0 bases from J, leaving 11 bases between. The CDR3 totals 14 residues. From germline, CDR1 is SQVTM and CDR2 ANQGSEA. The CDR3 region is CSVIDTSSYNEQFF. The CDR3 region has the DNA TGCAGCGTTATTGATACGAGCTCCTACAATGAGCAGTTCTTC.

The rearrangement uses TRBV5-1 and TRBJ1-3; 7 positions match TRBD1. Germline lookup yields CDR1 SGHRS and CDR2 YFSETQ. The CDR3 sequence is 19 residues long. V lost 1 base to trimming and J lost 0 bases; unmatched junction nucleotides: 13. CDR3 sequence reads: CASSLTILAGGLSGNTIYF. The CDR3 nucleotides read TGCGCCAGCAGCTTGACGATTTTGGCAGGGGGACTCTCTGGAAACACCATATATTTT.

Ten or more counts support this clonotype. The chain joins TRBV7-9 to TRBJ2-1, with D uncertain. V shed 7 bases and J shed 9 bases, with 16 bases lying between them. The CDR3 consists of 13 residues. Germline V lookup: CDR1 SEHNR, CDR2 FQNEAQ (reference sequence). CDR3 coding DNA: TGTGCCAGCACCTTGAATGGAGTCCTTGAGCAGTTCTTC. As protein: CASTLNGVLEQFF. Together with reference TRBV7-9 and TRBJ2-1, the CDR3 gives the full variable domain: DTGVSQNPRHKITKRGQNVTFRCDPISEHNRLYWYRQTLGQGPEFLTYFQNEAQLEKSRLLSDRFSAERPKGSFSTLEIQRTEQGDSAMYLCASTLNGVLEQFFGPGTRLTVL.

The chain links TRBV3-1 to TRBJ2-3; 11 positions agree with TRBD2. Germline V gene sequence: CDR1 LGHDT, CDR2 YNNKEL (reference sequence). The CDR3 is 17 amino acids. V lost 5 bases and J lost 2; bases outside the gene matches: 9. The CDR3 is CASSTPTSGVPTDTQYF. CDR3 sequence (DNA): TGTGCCAGCAGCACCCCGACTAGCGGGGTACCCACAGATACGCAGTATTTT.

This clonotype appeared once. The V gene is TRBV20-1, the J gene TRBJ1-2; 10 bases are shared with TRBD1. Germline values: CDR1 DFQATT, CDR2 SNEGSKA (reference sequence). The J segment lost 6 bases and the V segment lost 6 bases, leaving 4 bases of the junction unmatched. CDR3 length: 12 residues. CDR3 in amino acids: CSARDRGNGYTF. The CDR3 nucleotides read TGCAGTGCGAGGGACAGGGGTAATGGCTACACCTTC.

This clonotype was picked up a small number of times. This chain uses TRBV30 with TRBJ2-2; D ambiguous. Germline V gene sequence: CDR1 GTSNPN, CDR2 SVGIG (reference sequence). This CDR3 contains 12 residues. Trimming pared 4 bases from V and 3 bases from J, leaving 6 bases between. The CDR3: CAWMADTGELFF. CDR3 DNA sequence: TGTGCCTGGATGGCTGACACCGGGGAGCTGTTTTTT.

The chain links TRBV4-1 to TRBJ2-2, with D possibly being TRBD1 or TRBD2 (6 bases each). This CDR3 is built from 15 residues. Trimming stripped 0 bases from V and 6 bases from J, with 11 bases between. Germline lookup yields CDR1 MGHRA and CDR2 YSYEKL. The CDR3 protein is CASSQDLGGPGELFF. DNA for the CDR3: TGCGCCAGCAGCCAAGATTTGGGGGGCCCCGGGGAGCTGTTTTTT.

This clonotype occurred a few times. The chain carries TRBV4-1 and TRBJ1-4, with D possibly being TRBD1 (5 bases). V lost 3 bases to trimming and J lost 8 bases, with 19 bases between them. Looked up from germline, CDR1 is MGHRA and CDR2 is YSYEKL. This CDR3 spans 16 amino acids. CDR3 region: CASSQPLRAGEEKLFF. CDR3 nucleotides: TGCGCCAGCAGCCAGCCCCTCAGGGCGGGAGAGGAAAAACTGTTTTTT.

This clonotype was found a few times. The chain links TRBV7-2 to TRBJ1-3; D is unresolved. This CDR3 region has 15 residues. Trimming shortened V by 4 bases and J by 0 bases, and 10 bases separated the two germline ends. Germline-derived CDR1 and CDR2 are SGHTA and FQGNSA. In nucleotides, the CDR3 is TGTGCCAGCAGCTCCGGGCCGAGCTCTGGAAACACCATATATTTT. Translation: CASSSGPSSGNTIYF.

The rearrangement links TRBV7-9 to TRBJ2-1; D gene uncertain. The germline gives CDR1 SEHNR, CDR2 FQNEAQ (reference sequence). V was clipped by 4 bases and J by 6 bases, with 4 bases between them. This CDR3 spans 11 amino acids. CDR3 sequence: CASSSINEQFF. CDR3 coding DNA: TGTGCCAGCAGCTCCATCAATGAGCAGTTCTTC.

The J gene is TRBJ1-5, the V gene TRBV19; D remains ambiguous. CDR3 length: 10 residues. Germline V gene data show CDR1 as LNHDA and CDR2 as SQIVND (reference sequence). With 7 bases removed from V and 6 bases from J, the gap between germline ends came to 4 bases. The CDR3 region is CASNFQPQHF. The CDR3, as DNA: TGTGCCAGTAATTTTCAGCCCCAGCATTTT.

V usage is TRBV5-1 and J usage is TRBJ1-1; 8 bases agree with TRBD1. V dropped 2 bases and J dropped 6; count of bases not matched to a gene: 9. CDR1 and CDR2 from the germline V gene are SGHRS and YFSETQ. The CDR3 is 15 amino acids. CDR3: CASSFRQGKFSEAFF. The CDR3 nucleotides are TGCGCCAGCAGCTTTAGACAGGGGAAGTTCTCTGAAGCTTTCTTT.